These 17 T cell receptor beta chains came from one sample sequenced in a study of T cell changes during pregnancy in multiple sclerosis (dated by TCRdb to between 2018 and 2021). The receptor library was made with the immunoSEQ multiplex PCR assay. Drawn from immuneACCESS, this table holds only the in-frame rearrangements with V and J called that TCRdb kept. Clones are partly lost; checked studies trace under half to an unresolved V gene and leave the rest unexplained. The sample data list 35,000 to 45,000 clones, and roughly 90% of these were observed just once. 4% to 6% of the sample rests with the top ten. Source: peripheral blood, taken in the second trimester of pregnancy. These receptors came from a female donor in good health, enrolled as a control in a pregnancy study.

The genes are TRBV11-2 and TRBJ1-4; possible D gene TRBD1, 6 bases. The germline CDR1 and CDR2 sequences are SGHAT and FQNNGV. The CDR3 has 16 residues. The V end was cut by 1 base, the J end by 5 bases, with 14 bases between. This CDR3 reads CASSLGLAGENEKLFF. CDR3 nucleotide sequence: TGTGCCAGCAGCTTAGGTCTGGCAGGGGAAAATGAAAAACTGTTTTTT.

A single count supports this clone. This chain links TRBV5-5 with TRBJ1-1; D ambiguous. Germline CDR1 SGHKS, CDR2 YYEKEE (reference sequence). Trimming pared 1 base from V and 3 bases from J, leaving 7 bases between. This CDR3 has 13 residues. This chain's CDR3 is CASSLPLYTEAFF. Written as DNA, the CDR3 is TGTGCCAGCAGCTTGCCTCTGTACACTGAAGCTTTCTTT.

The rearrangement joins TRBV30 to TRBJ2-3, with 7 bases aligning to TRBD2. V lost 2 bases, J lost 2 bases, and 7 bases stayed unmatched. The CDR3 sequence is 15 residues long. Germline V gene sequence: CDR1 GTSNPN, CDR2 SVGIG (reference sequence). The CDR3 DNA reads TGTGCCTGGAGTAAAGGGCTAGCGGACACAGATACGCAGTATTTT. Residues: CAWSKGLADTDTQYF. Full variable domain (missing parts from reference TRBV30 and TRBJ2-3): SQTIHQWPATLVQPVGSPLSLECTVEGTSNPNLYWYRQAAGRGLQLLFYSVGIGQISSEVPQNLSASRPQDRQFILSSKKLLLSDSGFYLCAWSKGLADTDTQYFGPGTRLTVL.

The gene calls are TRBV7-9 and TRBJ2-1; 7 nucleotides agree with TRBD2. Germline V lookup: CDR1 SEHNR, CDR2 FQNEAQ (reference sequence). The CDR3 sequence is 15 residues long. After removal of 5 bases from V and 0 bases from J, the junction contained 4 bases not matched to a gene. The CDR3, as DNA: TGTGCCAGCAGCCGTGGACTAGACTCCTACAATGAGCAGTTCTTC. Amino acid sequence: CASSRGLDSYNEQFF.

J is TRBJ1-3 and V is TRBV6-5, with 7 bases fitting TRBD1. CDR1 MNHEY and CDR2 SVGAGI come from the germline V gene. The ends lost 3 bases at V and 7 bases at J; junction bases unmatched: 3. This CDR3 has 13 amino acids. In DNA, the CDR3 is TGTGCCAGCAGTTATTCACAGGGGAACACCATATATTTT. This translates into CASSYSQGNTIYF.

The V call is TRBV4-3, the J call TRBJ1-2; possibly TRBD1 for D (5 bases). The V and J ends lost 3 bases and 2 bases respectively, with 7 bases between them. The CDR3 is 13 residues long. Germline CDR1 reads LGHNA; CDR2 reads YSLEER. CDR3 in DNA: TGCGCCAGCAGCCACGGGGGGAACTATGGCTACACCTTC. Translation: CASSHGGNYGYTF.

In DNA, the CDR3 is TGTGCCAGCAGCTTGGTAGGGGTATACGCAGATACGCAGTATTTT. It translates to CASSLVGVYADTQYF. The V and J genes are TRBV5-6 and TRBJ2-3; the D gene is possibly TRBD1 (5 bases). With 0 bases removed from V and 4 bases from J, the gap between germline ends came to 12 bases. This CDR3 comprises 15 residues. Germline loops: CDR1 SGHDT, CDR2 YYEEEE.

The chain carries TRBV6-4 and TRBJ1-2; 10 nucleotides line up with TRBD1. V lost 0 bases and J lost 6; bases outside the gene matches: 1. The germline CDR1 and CDR2 sequences are MRHNA and SNTAGT. The CDR3 sequence is 14 residues long. The CDR3 spells CASSDSGTGDGYTF. The CDR3 nucleotides are TGTGCCAGCAGTGACTCCGGGACAGGGGATGGCTACACCTTC.

The chain links TRBV9 to TRBJ2-5, with 11 bases identical to TRBD2. V lost 3 bases, J lost 1 base, and 11 bases stayed unmatched. The germline V gene encodes CDR1 SGDLS and CDR2 YYNGEE. CDR3 size: 18 residues. This chain's CDR3 is CASSEGLLGLAGQETQYF. The CDR3 coding sequence is TGTGCCAGCAGCGAGGGATTGCTCGGACTAGCGGGCCAAGAGACCCAGTACTTC. The full variable domain, rest sourced from reference TRBV9 and TRBJ2-5, is DSGVTQTPKHLITATGQRVTLRCSPRSGDLSVYWYQQSLDQGLQFLIQYYNGEERAKGNILERFSAQQFPDLHSELNLSSLELGDSALYFCASSEGLLGLAGQETQYFGPGTRLLVL.

The chain employs TRBV7-9 and TRBJ2-4; tentatively, D is TRBD2 (7 bases). Germline lookup yields CDR1 SEHNR and CDR2 FQNEAQ (reference sequence). CDR3 size: 15 residues. Trimming shortened V by 4 bases and J by 6 bases, and 16 bases separated the two germline ends. The CDR3 loop reads CASSSGGQGRNIQYF. CDR3 in DNA: TGTGCCAGCAGCTCCGGGGGGCAGGGGAGAAACATTCAGTACTTC.

As for this clone: Within the sample, other DNA sequences also encode this same CDR3. V is TRBV5-1 and J is TRBJ2-7; 11 bases align to TRBD2. Trimming took 4 bases from V and 3 from J; bases not matched to a gene: 9. The germline V gene encodes CDR1 SGHRS and CDR2 YFSETQ. The CDR3 has 16 residues. The chain's CDR3 is CASSPSTSGAIYEQYF. The CDR3 nucleotides are TGCGCCAGCAGCCCCTCGACTAGCGGGGCCATCTACGAGCAGTACTTC.

The genes are TRBV7-2 and TRBJ1-3; the D is unclear. From germline, CDR1 is SGHTA and CDR2 FQGNSA. V was shortened by 5 bases and J by 0 bases, with 14 bases between the two germline ends. The CDR3 sequence is 16 residues long. The CDR3 protein is CASSPASVHSGNTIYF. The CDR3 DNA is TGTGCCAGCAGCCCAGCAAGCGTACACTCTGGAAACACCATATATTTT.

The chain carries TRBV5-4 and TRBJ2-1, with TRBD2 as a possible D gene (5 bases). The CDR3 sequence is 14 residues long. The V end was cut by 3 bases, the J end by 3 bases, with 10 bases between. Germline values: CDR1 SGHNT, CDR2 YYREEE (reference sequence). The CDR3 coding sequence is TGTGCCAGCAGCTCCGGGGAGAACTACAATGAGCAGTTCTTC. Translation gives CASSSGENYNEQFF.

This chain links TRBV27 with TRBJ2-7; a possible D gene is TRBD1 (6 bases). V was cut by 5 bases and J by 6 bases, with 11 bases left in between. The CDR3 is made up of 12 amino acids. CDR1 is MNHEY and CDR2 is SMNVEV in the germline V gene (reference sequence). The CDR3 sequence is CASSVVQGEQYF. CDR3 DNA: TGTGCCAGCAGTGTGGTACAGGGCGAGCAGTACTTC.

In its sample, this clone was seen once. This rearrangement joins TRBV19 to TRBJ2-7; 7 bases line up with TRBD1. This CDR3 is built from 13 residues. The V and J ends lost 10 bases and 0 bases, in that order; junction bases with no gene match: 6. Germline loops: CDR1 LNHDA, CDR2 SQIVND (reference sequence). The CDR3 is CATQGQSSYEQYF. The CDR3 DNA follows: TGTGCCACGCAGGGACAGTCCTCCTACGAGCAGTACTTC.

The V call is TRBV30, the J call TRBJ2-1, with TRBD2 identical over 16 bases. Germline V gene data show CDR1 as GTSNPN and CDR2 as SVGIG (reference sequence). This CDR3 is 18 amino acids long. V trimming: 4 bases; J trimming: 0 bases; junction bases outside the gene matches: 6. CDR3 sequence (DNA): TGTGCCTGGAATAAGGGGACTAGCGGGAGGGCCTCCTACAATGAGCAGTTCTTC. Its translation is CAWNKGTSGRASYNEQFF.

The chain uses TRBV30 and TRBJ1-4; D uncertain. Trimming removed 4 bases from V and 0 bases from J, with 9 bases in between. Germline V gene lookup returns CDR1 GTSNPN and CDR2 SVGIG (reference sequence). This CDR3 region has 14 residues. The CDR3 loop reads CAWTAQATNEKLFF. The CDR3 DNA reads as TGTGCCTGGACGGCCCAGGCAACTAATGAAAAACTGTTTTTT.